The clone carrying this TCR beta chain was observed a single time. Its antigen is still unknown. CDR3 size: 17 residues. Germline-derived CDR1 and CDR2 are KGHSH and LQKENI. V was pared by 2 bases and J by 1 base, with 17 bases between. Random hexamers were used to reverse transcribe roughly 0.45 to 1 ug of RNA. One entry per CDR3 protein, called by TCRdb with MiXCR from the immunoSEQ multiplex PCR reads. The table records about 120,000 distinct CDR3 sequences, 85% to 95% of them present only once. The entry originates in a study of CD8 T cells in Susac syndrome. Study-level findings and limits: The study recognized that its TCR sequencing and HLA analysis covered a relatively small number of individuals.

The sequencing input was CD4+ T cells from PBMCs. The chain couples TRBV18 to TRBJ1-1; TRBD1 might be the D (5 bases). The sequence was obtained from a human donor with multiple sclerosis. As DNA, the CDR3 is TGTGCCAGCTCACCAACATTCCTGGGGGGACCGAACACTGAAGCTTTCTTT. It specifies CASSPTFLGGPNTEAFF.